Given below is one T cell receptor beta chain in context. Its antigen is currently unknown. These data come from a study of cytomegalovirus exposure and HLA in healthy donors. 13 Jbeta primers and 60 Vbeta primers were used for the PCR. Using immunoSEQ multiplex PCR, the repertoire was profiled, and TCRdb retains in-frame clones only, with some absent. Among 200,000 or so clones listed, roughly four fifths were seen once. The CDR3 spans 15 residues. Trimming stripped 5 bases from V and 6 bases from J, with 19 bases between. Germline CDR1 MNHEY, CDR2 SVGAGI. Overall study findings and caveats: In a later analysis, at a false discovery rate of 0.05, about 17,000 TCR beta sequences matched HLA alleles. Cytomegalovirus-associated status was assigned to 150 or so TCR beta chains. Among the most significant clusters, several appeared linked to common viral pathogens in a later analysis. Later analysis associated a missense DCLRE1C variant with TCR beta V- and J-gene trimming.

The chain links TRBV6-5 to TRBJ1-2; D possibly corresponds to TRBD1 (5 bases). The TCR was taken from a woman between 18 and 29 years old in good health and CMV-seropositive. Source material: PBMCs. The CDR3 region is CASSLLRGLQHGYTF. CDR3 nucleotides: TGTGCCAGCAGTCTCCTAAGGGGTTTGCAACATGGCTACACCTTC.